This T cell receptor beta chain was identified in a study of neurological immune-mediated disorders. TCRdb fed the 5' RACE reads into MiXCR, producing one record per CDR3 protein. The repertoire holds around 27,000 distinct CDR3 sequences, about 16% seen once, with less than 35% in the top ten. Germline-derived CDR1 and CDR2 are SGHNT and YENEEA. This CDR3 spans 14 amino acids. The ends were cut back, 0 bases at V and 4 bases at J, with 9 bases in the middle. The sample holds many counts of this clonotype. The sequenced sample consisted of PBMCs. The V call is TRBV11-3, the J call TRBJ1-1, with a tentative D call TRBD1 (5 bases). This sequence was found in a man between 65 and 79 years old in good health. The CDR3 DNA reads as TGTGCCAGCAGCTTAGAGGGACCGGGCACTGAAGCTTTCTTT. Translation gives CASSLEGPGTEAFF.